These T cell receptor beta chains were read from a single sample in a study of blood T cell repertoires in COVID-19. Method: immunoSEQ multiplex PCR; TCRdb's copy keeps in-frame clones and lacks some. The profile shows 270,000 or so clones, roughly 89% of them singletons. The material sequenced was peripheral blood. All receptors come from a woman aged 35 to 49 who had recovered from COVID-19. The CDR3 runs from the conserved cysteine through the conserved F or W. The order of the fields is clone size, J gene, V gene, D gene, CDR3 protein, CDR3 DNA. D genes are given only for firm matches. The listing skips clone size in some rows; elsewhere it reads once, few, many or a size class.

- TRBJ2-3 TRBV6-5 - CASSYPGTDTQYF TGTGCCAGCAGTTACCCAGGTACAGATACGCAGTATTTT
- TRBJ1-2 TRBV19 TRBD1 CASSSRGTGGHTYGYTF TGTGCCAGTAGCTCAAGAGGAACAGGGGGCCACACGTATGGCTACACCTTC
- TRBJ2-1 TRBV9 - CASSSQVMSYNEQFF TGTGCCAGCAGCTCCCAGGTTATGTCCTACAATGAGCAGTTCTTC
- TRBJ1-4 TRBV2 - CASSLRGEKLFF TGTGCCAGCAGTTTACGGGGTGAAAAACTGTTTTTT
- TRBJ2-1 TRBV5-4 - CASSLGGTGHYNEQFF TGTGCCAGCAGCTTGGGAGGGACTGGCCACTACAATGAGCAGTTCTTC
- TRBJ2-2 TRBV11-2 - CASSLRGTGELFF TGTGCCAGCAGCTTACGGGGAACCGGGGAGCTGTTTTTT
- TRBJ1-2 TRBV2 TRBD1 CASSPPPGQGTGGYTF TGTGCCAGCAGTCCTCCCCCGGGACAGGGTACGGGGGGCTACACCTTC
- TRBJ2-7 TRBV28 - CASSLEGALGYEQYF TGTGCCAGCAGTTTGGAGGGAGCCCTAGGTTACGAGCAGTACTTC
- TRBJ2-5 TRBV3-1/TRBV3-2 - CASSQSSGQETQYF TGTGCCAGCAGCCAGAGTAGCGGCCAAGAGACCCAGTACTTC
once TRBJ2-2 TRBV5-1 - CASERGTGELFF TGCGCCAGCGAGAGGGGGACCGGGGAGCTGTTTTTT
- TRBJ1-3 TRBV3-1/TRBV3-2 TRBD1 CASSLPGQGDSGNTIYF TGTGCCAGCAGCCTCCCGGGACAGGGAGACTCTGGAAACACCATATATTTT
- TRBJ1-4 TRBV13 TRBD1 CASSPGQGNLNEKLFF TGTGCCAGCAGCCCGGGACAGGGGAACTTAAATGAAAAACTGTTTTTT
- TRBJ1-3 TRBV9 - CASSDRVENTIYF TGTGCCAGCAGCGACAGGGTGGAAAACACCATATATTTT
- TRBJ1-4 TRBV2 - CASFGYEKLFF TGTGCCAGCTTTGGCTATGAAAAACTGTTTTTT
once TRBJ2-1 TRBV3-1/TRBV3-2 TRBD2 CASVSGSRNEQFF TGTGCCAGCGTTAGCGGGTCTAGGAATGAGCAGTTCTTC
- TRBJ2-1 TRBV3-1/TRBV3-2 TRBD2 CASSQGLAVHNEQFF TGTGCCAGCAGCCAGGGACTAGCGGTCCACAATGAGCAGTTCTTC
- TRBJ1-2 TRBV5-6 - CASRREAYGYTF TGTGCCAGCAGGAGGGAAGCCTATGGCTACACCTTC
once TRBJ1-4 TRBV9 - CASSVEGGLNEKLFF TGTGCCAGCAGCGTAGAGGGGGGGCTTAATGAAAAACTGTTTTTT
- TRBJ2-1 TRBV6-5 TRBD2 CASSFGTSGSYEQFF TGTGCCAGCAGTTTCGGGACTAGCGGGAGCTATGAGCAGTTCTTC
- TRBJ2-1 TRBV10-2 TRBD2 CASSLHASGNSYNEQFF TGCGCCAGCAGTCTTCATGCTAGCGGGAACTCCTACAATGAGCAGTTCTTC
- TRBJ1-1 TRBV21-1 - CASSGRGLHLMNTEAFF TGTGCCAGCAGCGGACGCGGACTCCACCTGATGAACACTGAAGCTTTCTTT
- TRBJ1-1 TRBV30 - CAGKGGVEDTEAFF TGTGCCGGAAAAGGGGGGGTTGAGGACACTGAAGCTTTCTTT
once TRBJ2-3 TRBV5-1 TRBD2 CASSPSSGGANTQYF TGCGCCAGCAGCCCTTCTAGCGGGGGGGCTAATACGCAGTATTTT
- TRBJ2-5 TRBV10-3 TRBD2 CAISESIAGGQETQYF TGTGCCATCAGTGAGTCGATAGCGGGGGGCCAAGAGACCCAGTACTTC
- TRBJ2-1 TRBV7-9 - CASSRFSGSYNEQFF TGTGCCAGCAGCAGGTTTTCGGGCTCCTACAATGAGCAGTTCTTC
- TRBJ1-1 TRBV27 TRBD1 CASSLTTRGYSTEAFF TGTGCCAGCAGTTTAACAACCAGGGGGTATAGCACTGAAGCTTTCTTT
- TRBJ1-4 TRBV6-6 - CASSPSVLIKEKLFF TGTGCCAGCAGCCCCTCGGTCCTCATAAAGGAAAAACTGTTTTTT
- TRBJ1-1 TRBV30 - CAWSVFRGNTEAFF TGTGCCTGGAGTGTTTTCAGGGGGAACACTGAAGCTTTCTTT
few TRBJ2-2 TRBV6-1 TRBD1 CASSVFGTGANTGELFF TGTGCCAGCAGTGTTTTCGGGACAGGGGCGAACACCGGGGAGCTGTTTTTT
once TRBJ1-4 TRBV30 - CAWSVEAVEKLFF TGTGCCTGGAGTGTCGAGGCAGTTGAAAAACTGTTTTTT
- TRBJ1-1 TRBV13 - CASSSDQVGLGSTEAFF TGTGCCAGCAGCTCTGACCAGGTCGGGCTCGGGAGCACTGAAGCTTTCTTT
- TRBJ2-6 TRBV10-3 TRBD1 CAISGLDRTAGANVLTF TGTGCCATCAGTGGGCTGGACAGGACAGCTGGGGCCAACGTCCTGACTTTC
few TRBJ1-2 TRBV19 TRBD1 CASSPRVWGTDGYTF TGTGCCAGTAGTCCCCGGGTCTGGGGGACAGATGGCTACACCTTC
many TRBJ2-5 TRBV19 TRBD1 CATGQGETQYF TGTGCCACAGGACAGGGGGAGACCCAGTACTTC
- TRBJ1-6 TRBV4-3 - CASSQDLGGRNSPLHF TGCGCCAGCAGCCAAGATCTAGGGGGTCGGAATTCACCCCTCCACTTT
- TRBJ2-1 TRBV29-1 TRBD1 CSVHGQGQFF TGCAGCGTCCACGGACAGGGTCAGTTCTTC
- TRBJ2-3 TRBV5-1 TRBD2 CASSRVAGGPTDTQYF TGCGCCAGCAGCCGGGTAGCGGGGGGGCCCACAGATACGCAGTATTTT
- TRBJ2-1 TRBV15 TRBD2 CATSRVADIAGRGFF TGTGCCACCAGCAGAGTCGCGGATATAGCGGGCCGGGGATTCTTC
- TRBJ2-2 TRBV7-9 TRBD2 CASSLVGGSGTTGELFF TGTGCCAGCAGCTTAGTGGGTGGTAGCGGGACCACCGGGGAGCTGTTTTTT
once TRBJ1-1 TRBV30 - CAWRAYTEAFF TGTGCCTGGAGGGCTTACACTGAAGCTTTCTTT
- TRBJ1-1 TRBV9 - CASSPGGSHHPNTEAFF TGTGCCAGCAGCCCGGGGGGCTCCCACCACCCGAACACTGAAGCTTTCTTT
- TRBJ2-5 TRBV5-4 - CASSFQGSQETQYF TGTGCCAGCAGCTTTCAGGGGAGTCAAGAGACCCAGTACTTC
- TRBJ2-5 TRBV5-6 TRBD1 CASSGPRQGAWETQYF TGTGCCAGCAGCGGCCCCCGACAGGGGGCATGGGAGACCCAGTACTTC